The entry below describes one T cell receptor beta chain. As yet, its antigen is unknown. Libraries were prepared by immunoSEQ multiplex PCR; TCRdb keeps only in-frame clonotypes and omits some of them. The data contain 10,000 to 15,000 clones, about 77% of them singletons. The trim removed 3 bases at V and 4 bases at J, leaving 4 bases unmatched. The CDR3 totals 14 residues. CDR1 SEHNR and CDR2 FQNEAQ come from the germline V gene (reference sequence). The sample comes from a study of chemoradiotherapy in HPV16-positive cancers. Study-wide background: Functional T-cell assays on two HPV16-positive patients' cells defined candidate HPV-specific clones and common TCR motifs. Findings and limits, study-wide: Candidate HPV-specific clones and E7-related TCR motifs grew in tumor during treatment. HPV-specific T cells were functionally defined from only a couple of HPV16-positive patients.

Over chemoradiotherapy, repertoires were sampled more than once. The origin of this receptor is a human donor with HPV-associated anogenital cancer. V is TRBV7-9 and J is TRBJ1-1; the match to TRBD1 covers 8 bases. Collection took place from a patient who underwent chemoradiotherapy. The DNA for the CDR3 is TGTGCCAGCAGCTTTCAGGGGGCGCCCACTGAAGCTTTCTTT. Protein sequence: CASSFQGAPTEAFF. The full variable domain, with the rest looked up from reference TRBV7-9 and TRBJ1-1, is DTGVSQNPRHKITKRGQNVTFRCDPISEHNRLYWYRQTLGQGPEFLTYFQNEAQLEKSRLLSDRFSAERPKGSFSTLEIQRTEQGDSAMYLCASSFQGAPTEAFFGQGTRLTVV.